This is a list of T cell receptor beta chains from one sample in a study of blood T cell repertoires in COVID-19. Sequencing was performed with immunoSEQ multiplex PCR; in TCRdb, only in-frame clones are kept and a portion is missing. The table includes around 40,000 clones, about 88% detected once. Input material: peripheral blood. The receptors were sampled from a human donor in a cohort sampled during active COVID-19. The CDR3 runs from the conserved cysteine through the conserved F or W. D genes are given only for firm matches. Size tells how often a clone was seen (once, few, many) or the class of an expanded clone, and some rows leave it out.

J gene	V gene	clone size	D gene	CDR3 DNA	CDR3 protein
TRBJ2-2	TRBV30	NA	TRBD2	TGTGCCTGGAGTGTCTCGGGGGGGCCCGACGGGGAGCTGTTTTTT	CAWSVSGGPDGELFF
TRBJ2-2	TRBV27	NA	TRBD2	TGTGCCAGCAGTCCGGGACTAGCAAACACCGGGGAGCTGTTTTTT	CASSPGLANTGELFF
TRBJ2-1	TRBV30	NA	NA	TGTGCCTGGAGTAGAGGGAATGAGCAGTTCTTC	CAWSRGNEQFF
TRBJ2-7	TRBV29-1	NA	NA	TGCAGCGTTGAAGGCAGGGACTACGAGCAGTACTTC	CSVEGRDYEQYF
TRBJ2-2	TRBV5-1	NA	NA	TGCGCCAGCAGCTTGGGTGTCTTGAGGTCCGGGGAGCTGTTTTTT	CASSLGVLRSGELFF
TRBJ1-4	TRBV29-1	NA	NA	TGCAGCGCCGGACATAGTGCGGAAAAACTGTTTTTT	CSAGHSAEKLFF
TRBJ1-1	TRBV12-5	NA	NA	TGTGCTAGTGGTTTGTACGTGACACCACCCCACACTGAAGCTTTCTTT	CASGLYVTPPHTEAFF
TRBJ2-1	TRBV4-1	NA	NA	TGCGCCAGCAGCCAAGCGGCTAGTAGCGTCACCTACAATGAGCAGTTCTTC	CASSQAASSVTYNEQFF
TRBJ1-3	TRBV5-6	NA	NA	TGTGCCAGCAGCTTGGCCGCGTACTCTGGAAACACCATATATTTT	CASSLAAYSGNTIYF
TRBJ2-5	TRBV7-2	NA	NA	TGTGCCAGCAGCATTAGCAGCCAAGAGACCCAGTACTTC	CASSISSQETQYF
TRBJ2-1	TRBV5-1	once	TRBD2	TGCGCCAGCGGCCCTTTAAGCGGGGTCTACAATGAGCAGTTCTTC	CASGPLSGVYNEQFF
TRBJ2-7	TRBV27	NA	TRBD2	TGTGCGAGAGGAGCGGGAGTCGGCGAGCAGTACTTC	CARGAGVGEQYF
TRBJ2-2	TRBV3-1/TRBV3-2	NA	NA	TGTGCCAGCAGCCAGTCAGGGCGGCGGCACACCGGGGAGCTGTTTTTT	CASSQSGRRHTGELFF
TRBJ2-1	TRBV5-4	NA	TRBD2	TGTGCCAGCAGCCCCCCATATAGCGGGGGGCGAGATGAGCAGTTCTTC	CASSPPYSGGRDEQFF
TRBJ1-2	TRBV30	NA	NA	TGTGCCTGGAGTGTCAGGCAGGCTCCGAGGGGGGGCTACACCTTC	CAWSVRQAPRGGYTF
TRBJ1-2	TRBV5-4	NA	TRBD1	TGTGCCAGCAGCTTGGGCCCGGGCGGACAGGGAATTTATGGCTACACCTTC	CASSLGPGGQGIYGYTF
TRBJ2-1	TRBV4-1	NA	TRBD2	TGCGCCAGCAGCCAGACTAGCTGGGGCGATGAGCAGTTCTTC	CASSQTSWGDEQFF
TRBJ2-1	TRBV3-1/TRBV3-2	few	TRBD1	TGTGCCAGCAGCCAAGATGAGACAGGGATCTATGAGCAGTTCTTC	CASSQDETGIYEQFF
TRBJ1-4	TRBV3-1/TRBV3-2	NA	NA	TGTGCCAGCAGAGACCGACAAAATAATGAAAAACTGTTTTTT	CASRDRQNNEKLFF
TRBJ2-5	TRBV10-1	NA	NA	TGCGCCAGCAGCCAAGGATGGACAAAAGAGACCCAGTACTTC	CASSQGWTKETQYF
TRBJ1-5	TRBV7-9	NA	TRBD1	TGTGCCAGCACCAAAGGGGACAGGGGGGATCAGCCCCAGCATTTT	CASTKGDRGDQPQHF
TRBJ1-5	TRBV5-1	NA	NA	TGCGCCAGCAGCGCAGACGGGATCAATCAGCCCCAGCATTTT	CASSADGINQPQHF
TRBJ2-5	TRBV7-9	NA	NA	TGTGCCAGCAGCCCATGGTCAGCCGGGGAGACCCAGTACTTC	CASSPWSAGETQYF
TRBJ2-7	TRBV4-2	NA	TRBD1	TGTGCCAGCAGCCGAGACAGGGCTCTACCCTACGAGCAGTACTTC	CASSRDRALPYEQYF
TRBJ1-1	TRBV2	NA	NA	TGTGCCAGCAAATTTTGGCAGGGGACTGAAGCTTTCTTT	CASKFWQGTEAFF
TRBJ1-6	TRBV15	NA	TRBD1	TGTGCCACCAGCAGAGGGGGACAGTATAATTCACCCCTCCACTTT	CATSRGGQYNSPLHF
TRBJ2-5	TRBV27	once	NA	TGTGCCAGCAGTTGGGGAGGTCGGGGCGGGGAGACCCAGTACTTC	CASSWGGRGGETQYF
TRBJ1-1	TRBV2	NA	NA	TGTGCCAGCAGTGAAGAGAGGGACACTGAAGCTTTCTTT	CASSEERDTEAFF
TRBJ1-6	TRBV6-6	NA	NA	TGTGCCAGCAGTTACGGGGCAGGGAACGGATCACCCCTCCACTTT	CASSYGAGNGSPLHF
TRBJ2-5	TRBV7-9	once	NA	TGTGCCAGCAGCTACCCGGACGGGGTGGCCCAGTACTTC	CASSYPDGVAQYF
TRBJ2-7	TRBV6-5	NA	NA	TGTGCCAGCACCTTAGGGTTGCCCGGGACTCACGAGCAGTACTTC	CASTLGLPGTHEQYF
TRBJ1-2	TRBV2	NA	NA	TGTGCCAGCAGTGAAGGGGGTACAGGGAACTATGGCTACACCTTC	CASSEGGTGNYGYTF
TRBJ2-7	TRBV5-1	NA	NA	TGCGCCAGCAGCCCCGATCAGGTTCGCTCCTACGAGCAGTACTTC	CASSPDQVRSYEQYF
TRBJ2-5	TRBV7-9	NA	NA	TGTGCCAGCAGCTTTTCCCGAGAAGAGACCCAGTACTTC	CASSFSREETQYF
TRBJ1-2	TRBV7-2	NA	NA	TGTGCCAGCAGCTTAGACCATGCGGCCTATGGCTACACCTTC	CASSLDHAAYGYTF
TRBJ2-7	TRBV5-4	NA	NA	TGTGCCAGCAGCTTGGGGCAGGTAACCTCCTACGAGCAGTACTTC	CASSLGQVTSYEQYF
TRBJ1-2	TRBV6-5	NA	NA	TGTGCCAGCAGTTACGACAGGATGGGCTATGGCTACACCTTC	CASSYDRMGYGYTF
TRBJ2-1	TRBV25-1	NA	TRBD2	TGTGCCAGCAGTGTAGCGGGGGCTACCAATGAGCAGTTCTTC	CASSVAGATNEQFF
TRBJ2-6	TRBV5-4	once	NA	TGTGCCAGCAGCTTGGTCGGGGCTGGGGCCAACGTCCTGACTTTC	CASSLVGAGANVLTF
TRBJ1-1	TRBV30	NA	TRBD1	TGTGCCTGGTCAACGAAGGACAGGGGGGACACTGAAGCTTTCTTT	CAWSTKDRGDTEAFF
TRBJ1-3	TRBV18	NA	NA	TGTGCCAGCTCACCCGCGGGTTCTGGAAACACCATATATTTT	CASSPAGSGNTIYF
TRBJ2-7	TRBV19	NA	NA	TGTGCCAGTAGTATAGACAGGGACTACGAGCAGTACTTC	CASSIDRDYEQYF
TRBJ1-1	TRBV7-9	NA	NA	TGTGCCAGCAGCTTAAGTTCAGGAGGCGGGACTGAAGCTTTCTTT	CASSLSSGGGTEAFF
TRBJ1-5	TRBV6-5	NA	TRBD1	TGTGCCAGCAGAGTTATAGGGGGCGGTCAGCCCCAGCATTTT	CASRVIGGGQPQHF
TRBJ1-5	TRBV2	NA	TRBD1	TGTGCCAGCAGTAACAGGGGAGAAGATCAGCCCCAGCATTTT	CASSNRGEDQPQHF
TRBJ1-6	TRBV6-1	NA	TRBD1	TGTGCCAGCAGTGATTTAACAGGGGGCATGGCACCCCTCCACTTT	CASSDLTGGMAPLHF
TRBJ2-5	TRBV18	NA	TRBD1	TGTGCCAGCTCACGCGGACAGGTCCAAGAGACCCAGTACTTC	CASSRGQVQETQYF
TRBJ2-7	TRBV5-1	NA	NA	TGCGCCAGCAGCTTGGCCGGCAGACTTTCCTACGAGCAGTACTTC	CASSLAGRLSYEQYF
TRBJ2-2	TRBV29-1	NA	TRBD2	TGCAGCGCCCTGGGCGCGACTAGCGGGATCCCCGGGGAGCTGTTTTTT	CSALGATSGIPGELFF
TRBJ2-3	TRBV15	NA	NA	TGTGCCACCAGCAGCCGTGGGCAGGGGGGAGATACGCAGTATTTT	CATSSRGQGGDTQYF
TRBJ1-2	TRBV12-3/TRBV12-4	NA	NA	TGTGCCAGCAGTGCCACATACTATGGCTACACCTTC	CASSATYYGYTF
TRBJ2-7	TRBV7-2	NA	TRBD2	TGTGCCAGCAGCCCTCGACTAGCGGCCTACGAGCAGTACTTC	CASSPRLAAYEQYF
TRBJ2-7	TRBV6-2/TRBV6-3	NA	NA	TGTGCCAGCAGTCTGCGCGGAGGGCCCTACGAGCAGTACTTC	CASSLRGGPYEQYF
TRBJ1-6	TRBV27	few	NA	TGTGCCAGCAGTTTAAAGGAGGGTTCACCCCTCCACTTT	CASSLKEGSPLHF